Listed below are T cell receptor beta chains from one sample, sequenced in a study of blood T cell repertoires in COVID-19. Repertoires were generated with immunoSEQ multiplex PCR, while TCRdb's copy carries only in-frame clones and drops some. The sample lists 250,000 to 400,000 clones, around 84% occurring once. The specimen was PBMCs or T cells enriched from blood (not recorded which). Source of these receptors: a woman aged 25 to 45 who had been exposed to COVID-19. The conserved cysteine and the conserved F or W are not part of the CDR3 here. Each record gives: V gene, CDR3 length, J gene, CDR3 protein.

>TRBV5-1|13|TRBJ1-3
ASSLSGLSGNTIY
>TRBV5-1|13|TRBJ2-3
ASSTSGGARDTQY
>TRBV19|12|TRBJ1-2
ASSHTRGGYGYT
>TRBV9|15|TRBJ2-2
ASSRPTSGANTGELF
>TRBV4-1|13|TRBJ1-2
ASSQLPGQGYGYT
>TRBV4-2|11|TRBJ2-1
ASSPDTSNEQF
>TRBV3-1/TRBV3-2|10|TRBJ1-1
ASTQANTEAF
>TRBV7-8|12|TRBJ1-2
ASSPSTGNYGYT
>TRBV18|14|TRBJ1-3
ASSAGQGISGNTIY
>TRBV7-8|16|TRBJ2-1
ASSLEGTSVPPYNEQF
>TRBV27|14|TRBJ1-2
ASRPGTANFNYGYT
>TRBV19|13|TRBJ1-5
ASSTDRGARQPQH
>TRBV7-2|11|TRBJ1-5
ASSLVNNQPQH
>TRBV3-1/TRBV3-2|14|TRBJ2-2
ASFRHTGASTGELF
>TRBV3-1/TRBV3-2|15|TRBJ1-2
ASSQALSRGANYGYT
>TRBV29-1|12|TRBJ2-7
SVSSDRITYEQY
>TRBV7-9|16|TRBJ2-1
ASSAPAGTSGRAGEQF
>TRBV28|13|TRBJ1-1
ASSSGTVVNTEAF
>TRBV29-1|9|TRBJ2-1
SVVDIGEQF
>TRBV7-8|13|TRBJ1-1
ASRPTGGLNTEAF
>TRBV27|12|TRBJ2-3
ASSSGLAPDTQY
>TRBV6-4|14|TRBJ1-5
ASSGNPTWSNQPQH
>TRBV12-3/TRBV12-4|10|TRBJ2-7
ASSFSDYEQY
>TRBV6-1|10|TRBJ1-2
ASSEWGHGYT
>TRBV19|12|TRBJ1-2
ASSIYGQPYGYT
>TRBV6-6|11|TRBJ2-5
ASSRGGQETQY
>TRBV11-2|13|TRBJ2-1
ASSFVFGGGGEQF
>TRBV7-2|15|TRBJ2-5
ASSLGPGTSGGETQY
>TRBV5-1|11|TRBJ2-1
ASSLELRKEQF
>TRBV4-3|12|TRBJ2-3
ASSQRGGTDTQY
>TRBV27|11|TRBJ2-7
ASSFLAVSEQY
>TRBV2|11|TRBJ1-5
ASLREGQQPQH
>TRBV27|14|TRBJ2-2
ASRYKPGTGPGELF
>TRBV30|11|TRBJ2-3
ARGAGRPDTQY
>TRBV18|15|TRBJ2-5
ASSPGKTSGSGETQY
>TRBV3-1/TRBV3-2|15|TRBJ2-7
ASSQEGARGDYYEQY
>TRBV27|11|TRBJ2-1
ASSRGRYNEQF
>TRBV28|13|TRBJ1-2
ASSFRTGTGISYT
>TRBV5-1|11|TRBJ1-1
ASSLAVNNLAF
>TRBV28|13|TRBJ1-1
ASSLAARVGTEAF
>TRBV3-1/TRBV3-2|18|TRBJ2-1
ASSHRTSGSSISSYNEQF
>TRBV6-5|11|TRBJ1-2
ASRTGVNYGYT
>TRBV9|12|TRBJ1-4
ASSEQGALEKLF
>TRBV21-1|12|TRBJ1-1
ASSKGQLYTEAF
>TRBV10-1|11|TRBJ2-5
ASSAGQEETQY
>TRBV11-1|11|TRBJ1-1
ASSFSGDTEAF
>TRBV4-1|13|TRBJ2-1
ASSQELAIYNEQF